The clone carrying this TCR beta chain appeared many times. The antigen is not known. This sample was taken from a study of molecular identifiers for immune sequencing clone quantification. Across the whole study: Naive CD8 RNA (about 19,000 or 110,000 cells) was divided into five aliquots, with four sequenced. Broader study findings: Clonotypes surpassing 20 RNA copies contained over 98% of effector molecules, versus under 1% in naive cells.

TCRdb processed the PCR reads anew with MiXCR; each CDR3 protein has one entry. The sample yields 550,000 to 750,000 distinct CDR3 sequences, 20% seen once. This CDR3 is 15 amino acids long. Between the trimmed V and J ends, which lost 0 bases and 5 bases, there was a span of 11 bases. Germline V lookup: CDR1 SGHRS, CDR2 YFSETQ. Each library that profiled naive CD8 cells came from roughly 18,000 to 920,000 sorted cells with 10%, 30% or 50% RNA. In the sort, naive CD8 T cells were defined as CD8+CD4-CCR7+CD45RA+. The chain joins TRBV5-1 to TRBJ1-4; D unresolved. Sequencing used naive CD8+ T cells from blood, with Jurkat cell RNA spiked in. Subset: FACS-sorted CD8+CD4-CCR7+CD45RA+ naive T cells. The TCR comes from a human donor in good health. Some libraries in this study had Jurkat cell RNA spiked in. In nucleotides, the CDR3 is TGCGCCAGCAGCTTGGCGTACAACAACAATGAAAAACTGTTTTTT. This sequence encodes CASSLAYNNNEKLFF. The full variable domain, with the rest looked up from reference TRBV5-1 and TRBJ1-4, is KAGVTQTPRYLIKTRGQQVTLSCSPISGHRSVSWYQQTPGQGLQFLFEYFSETQRNKGNFPGRFSGRQFSNSRSEMNVSTLELGDSALYLCASSLAYNNNEKLFFGSGTQLSVL.